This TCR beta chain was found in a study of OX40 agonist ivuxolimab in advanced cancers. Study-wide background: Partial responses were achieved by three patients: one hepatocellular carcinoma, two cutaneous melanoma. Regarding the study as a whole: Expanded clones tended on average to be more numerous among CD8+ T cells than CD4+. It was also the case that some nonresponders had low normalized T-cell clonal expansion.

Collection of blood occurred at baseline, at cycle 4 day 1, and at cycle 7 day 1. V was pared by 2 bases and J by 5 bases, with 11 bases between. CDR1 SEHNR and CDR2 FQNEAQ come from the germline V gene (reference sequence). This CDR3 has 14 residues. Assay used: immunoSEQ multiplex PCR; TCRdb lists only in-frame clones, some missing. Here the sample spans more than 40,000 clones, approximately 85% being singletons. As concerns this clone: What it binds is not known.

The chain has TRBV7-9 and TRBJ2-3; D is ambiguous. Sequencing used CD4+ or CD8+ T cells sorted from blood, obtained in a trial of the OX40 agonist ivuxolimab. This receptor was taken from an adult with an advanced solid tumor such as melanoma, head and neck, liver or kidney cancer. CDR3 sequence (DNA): TGTGCCAGCAGCTTAATTTTACTGGGAGATACGCAGTATTTT. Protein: CASSLILLGDTQYF. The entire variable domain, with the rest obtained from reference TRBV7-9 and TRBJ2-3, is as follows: DTGVSQNPRHKITKRGQNVTFRCDPISEHNRLYWYRQTLGQGPEFLTYFQNEAQLEKSRLLSDRFSAERPKGSFSTLEIQRTEQGDSAMYLCASSLILLGDTQYFGPGTRLTVL.